The sample holds many counts of the clone carrying this T cell receptor beta chain. Its specificity is not known. TCRdb passed the multiplex PCR reads through MiXCR, listing each CDR3 protein once. The sample contains approximately 130,000 distinct CDR3 sequences, around 21% of which appear only once. Samples came from axillary lymph nodes draining the breast cancer. This sample is drawn from a study of breast tumors, draining lymph nodes, adjacent tissues. Study-wide points: Luminal-like breast cancer showed significantly greater tumor-nontumor repertoire similarity than basal-like breast cancer did. Data fit most tumor T cells coming from lymph node, expanding in tumor.

The clonotype originates from a female donor with breast cancer. Some clones in this sample may be carry-over from other donors' samples. Sequencing was done on a sample of axillary lymph node tissue.

The CDR3 region is CASSLGTSGSRPLYNEQFF. The CDR3 coding sequence is TGTGCCAGCAGCCTCGGGACTAGCGGGAGCCGACCGCTGTACAATGAGCAGTTCTTC. The chain recombines TRBV9 with TRBJ2-1; 14 bases agree with TRBD2. The CDR3 has 19 residues. CDR1 is SGDLS, CDR2 YYNGEE, per germline. With V trimmed by 4 bases and J by 4 bases, 13 bases remained unmatched.